Listed below are T cell receptor beta chains from one sample, sequenced in a study of blood T cell repertoires in COVID-19. This table comes from immunoSEQ multiplex PCR, and its TCRdb copy is limited to in-frame clones, with some not included. The sample consists of under 250,000 clones, 70% to 90% of them appearing once. The sequencing sample was made of peripheral blood. These TCRs come from a man in his forties with acute or convalescent COVID-19. The CDR3 runs from the conserved cysteine through the conserved F or W. D genes are given only for firm matches. Clone size appears in some rows only: once, few, many, or a class for an expanded clone.

CDR3 DNA | CDR3 protein | V gene | clone size | CDR3 length | J gene | D gene
TGTGCCAGTAGTTTGAGGGGACAGTCCAATTCACCCCTCCACTTT | CASSLRGQSNSPLHF | TRBV19 | NA | 15 | TRBJ1-6 | TRBD1
TGTGCCAGCAGTGTTGGACTTAATGAAAAACTGTTTTTT | CASSVGLNEKLFF | TRBV2 | NA | 13 | TRBJ1-4 | NA
TGTGCCAGCAGCCCCACGCGGCAGTCAAACATTCAGTACTTC | CASSPTRQSNIQYF | TRBV7-9 | NA | 14 | TRBJ2-4 | NA
TGTGCCATCAGTGAAGGGCTAGCGGGAAACACCGGGGAGCTGTTTTTT | CAISEGLAGNTGELFF | TRBV10-3 | NA | 16 | TRBJ2-2 | TRBD2
TGTGCCAGCAGCACAGGGATGAACACTGAAGCTTTCTTT | CASSTGMNTEAFF | TRBV7-2 | NA | 13 | TRBJ1-1 | NA
TGTGCCAGCAGGGTGGGCCCAGCCTTTGGGGGCTACACCTTC | CASRVGPAFGGYTF | TRBV2 | few | 14 | TRBJ1-2 | NA
TGTGCCAGCAGCCCCACAAGACAGGGCAAGCAGTACTTC | CASSPTRQGKQYF | TRBV3-1/TRBV3-2 | NA | 13 | TRBJ2-7 | TRBD1
TGTGCCAGCAGCGGTGCAAGGACAGGGGGCCCGGGGGCCAACGTCCTGACTTTC | CASSGARTGGPGANVLTF | TRBV9 | once | 18 | TRBJ2-6 | TRBD1
TGTGCCAGCAGCTCCGGGGCGGGGCGGGATGAAAAACTGTTTTTT | CASSSGAGRDEKLFF | TRBV11-2 | NA | 15 | TRBJ1-4 | NA
TGTGCCAGTAGCCCCGGGACAGGGGGCACTGAAGCTTTCTTT | CASSPGTGGTEAFF | TRBV19 | NA | 14 | TRBJ1-1 | TRBD1
TGTGCCTGGAGCCGGGACAGCACGAACACCGGGGAGCTGTTTTTT | CAWSRDSTNTGELFF | TRBV30 | NA | 15 | TRBJ2-2 | TRBD1
TGTGCCAGTAGTCGGGACAGAACAAATGAAAAACTGTTTTTT | CASSRDRTNEKLFF | TRBV19 | NA | 14 | TRBJ1-4 | TRBD1
TGTGCCAGTAGAGACAGGGGGCTCACTGAAGCTTTCTTT | CASRDRGLTEAFF | TRBV19 | NA | 13 | TRBJ1-1 | TRBD1
TGTGCCAGCAGTCCCCTTTTGGGGCAGGTGAATGGCTACACCTTC | CASSPLLGQVNGYTF | TRBV25-1 | NA | 15 | TRBJ1-2 | NA
TGTGCCAGCATACTAGCGGGGGCAAGCGGGGAGCTGTTTTTT | CASILAGASGELFF | TRBV2 | NA | 14 | TRBJ2-2 | TRBD2
TGTGCCACCACCGGGACAGGGGTCTACGAGCAGTACTTC | CATTGTGVYEQYF | TRBV19 | NA | 13 | TRBJ2-7 | TRBD1
TGTGCCAGCAGCCCGGACAGGGGGCAGGTTAATGAAAAACTGTTTTTT | CASSPDRGQVNEKLFF | TRBV7-8 | NA | 16 | TRBJ1-4 | TRBD1
TGTGCCAGCTTCAGCATAGAACACCGGGAGTCCTACGAGCAGTACTTC | CASFSIEHRESYEQYF | TRBV5-5 | NA | 16 | TRBJ2-7 | NA
TGTGCCTGGAGGAGACAGGGAGATTATTCACCCCTCCACTTT | CAWRRQGDYSPLHF | TRBV30 | NA | 14 | TRBJ1-6 | TRBD1
TGCAGCGTTGATAAGGGAGGGGCTATCAATGAGCAGTTCTTC | CSVDKGGAINEQFF | TRBV29-1 | NA | 14 | TRBJ2-1 | TRBD2
TGTGCCAGCAGCTTAGCCCTAGCGGGAGGTCCAAGCACAGATACGCAGTATTTT | CASSLALAGGPSTDTQYF | TRBV7-9 | NA | 18 | TRBJ2-3 | TRBD2
TGTGCCAGCAGTGAAAGGACTAGCGGTTCCTACGAGCAGTACTTC | CASSERTSGSYEQYF | TRBV6-1 | many | 15 | TRBJ2-7 | TRBD2
TGTGCCCGCCTAAATATGAAGCTCAGGGGAGGAAACACCATATATTTT | CARLNMKLRGGNTIYF | TRBV19 | NA | 16 | TRBJ1-3 | NA
TGTGCCAGTAAAAACAGGGATACGAGCAATCAGCCCCAGCATTTT | CASKNRDTSNQPQHF | TRBV19 | NA | 15 | TRBJ1-5 | NA
TGTGCCAGCAGTGAAAATGGGGGGGGAAATGAGCAGTTCTTC | CASSENGGGNEQFF | TRBV2 | NA | 14 | TRBJ2-1 | TRBD2
TGCGCCAGCAGCCCCCGGGACAATCGAGGCGTTGAAAAACTGTTTTTT | CASSPRDNRGVEKLFF | TRBV5-1 | NA | 16 | TRBJ1-4 | NA
TGTGCCAGCAGCTTACAAGCGGAGAGCTCCTACGAGCAGTACTTC | CASSLQAESSYEQYF | TRBV7-9 | NA | 15 | TRBJ2-7 | NA